This TCR beta chain was captured in a study of early T cells in non-severe SARS-CoV-2 infection. For the study at large: Sequencing targeted bulk RNA from unsorted whole blood, leaving chains unpaired.

This clonotype was seen many times. TCRdb independently ran MiXCR on the 5' RACE reads; one entry per CDR3 protein. Among under 55,000 distinct CDR3 sequences, around a tenth were seen once, and the ten largest hold 21%. The germline V gene has CDR1 SGHTA and CDR2 FQGNSA. Trimming cost V 2 bases and J 0 bases; bases outside gene matches: 16. CDR3 length equals 21 residues. The J gene is TRBJ2-6, the V gene TRBV7-2; TRBD1 agrees at 7 bases. The clonotype originates from an adult who was a healthcare worker with PCR-confirmed SARS-CoV-2 infection or an uninfected control (not recorded which). Sequences were obtained from whole blood. The CDR3 nucleotides read TGTGCCAGCAGCTTAATGGATTTTGGGGACAGAGCGTTCTCTGGGGCCAACGTCCTGACTTTC. It yields the protein CASSLMDFGDRAFSGANVLTF.